The next 7 T cell receptor beta chains were all read from a single sample in a study of cytomegalovirus exposure and HLA in healthy donors. PCR primers comprised 60 Vbeta and 13 Jbeta primers. Repertoires were generated with immunoSEQ multiplex PCR, while TCRdb's copy carries only in-frame clones and drops some. This sample has about 65,000 clones, with less than 70% found just once. The sequencing sample was made of PBMCs. The source of these receptors is a man aged 25 to 40 in good health and CMV-seronegative.

The rearrangement uses TRBV30 and TRBJ1-4; D gene unclear. The V gene's germline CDR1 is GTSNPN and CDR2 SVGIG (reference sequence). The CDR3 covers 12 residues. Between the trimmed V and J ends, which lost 3 bases and 8 bases, there was a span of 10 bases. CDR3 sequence reads: CAWSGSGEKLFF. The CDR3 nucleotides read TGTGCCTGGAGCGGCAGCGGAGAAAAACTGTTTTTT. The full variable domain, rest sourced from reference TRBV30 and TRBJ1-4, is SQTIHQWPATLVQPVGSPLSLECTVEGTSNPNLYWYRQAAGRGLQLLFYSVGIGQISSEVPQNLSASRPQDRQFILSSKKLLLSDSGFYLCAWSGSGEKLFFGSGTQLSVL.

The chain employs TRBV5-1 and TRBJ1-1; 8 positions agree with TRBD1. Trimming cost V 7 bases and J 5 bases; bases outside gene matches: 10. Looked up from germline, CDR1 is SGHRS and CDR2 is YFSETQ. The CDR3 length is 14 residues. This chain's CDR3 is CASGRTGSGTEAFF. The CDR3 nucleotides read TGCGCCAGCGGAAGGACAGGGTCGGGAACTGAAGCTTTCTTT. The full variable domain, its missing parts supplied by reference TRBV5-1 and TRBJ1-1, is KAGVTQTPRYLIKTRGQQVTLSCSPISGHRSVSWYQQTPGQGLQFLFEYFSETQRNKGNFPGRFSGRQFSNSRSEMNVSTLELGDSALYLCASGRTGSGTEAFFGQGTRLTVV.

The chain joins TRBV7-6 to TRBJ1-2; 7 bases match TRBD1. CDR1 SGHVS and CDR2 FNYEAQ come from the germline V gene. CDR3 length equals 15 residues. V lost 5 bases, J lost 1 base, and 7 bases stayed unmatched. DNA for the CDR3: TGTGCCAGCAGCCCCCTCCAGGGGGATAACTATGGCTACACCTTC. Its translation is CASSPLQGDNYGYTF.

The chain employs TRBV30 and TRBJ1-1; 8 bases are shared with TRBD1. The germline V gene has CDR1 GTSNPN and CDR2 SVGIG (reference sequence). This CDR3 contains 17 residues. J lost 1 base, V lost 0 bases, and 10 bases had no gene match. The chain's CDR3 is CAWSVRRQGTQNTEAFF. The CDR3 DNA is TGTGCCTGGAGTGTAAGGCGACAGGGGACGCAGAACACTGAAGCTTTCTTT.

With respect to this clone: Other nucleotide sequences in the sample specify the same CDR3. The genes are TRBV6-1 and TRBJ2-7, with D possibly TRBD2 on 6 matching bases. This CDR3 region has 15 residues. V was pared by 2 bases and J by 4 bases, with 15 bases between. Germline V gene sequence: CDR1 MNHNS, CDR2 SASEGT. The CDR3 sequence is CASSEPRTNSYEQYF. The CDR3 DNA is TGTGCCAGCAGTGAACCCAGGACTAACTCATACGAGCAGTACTTC.

In its sample, this clone was seen a few times. V usage is TRBV9 and J usage is TRBJ1-2; 8 bases map to TRBD1. Germline assignment: CDR1 SGDLS and CDR2 YYNGEE. V was pared by 0 bases and J by 6 bases, with 7 bases of the junction left unmatched. This CDR3 spans 15 amino acids. CDR3 nucleotides: TGTGCCAGCAGCGTAGTGGCAGGGGGCGCGGATGGCTACACCTTC. Translated, it gives CASSVVAGGADGYTF.

This clone was found a few times. The chain carries TRBV18 and TRBJ2-3; 12 bases are a match to TRBD1. From germline, CDR1 is KGHSH and CDR2 LQKENI. The CDR3 loop spans 14 amino acids. V dropped 4 bases and J dropped 6; count of bases not matched to a gene: 2. Here the CDR3 reads CASSLGTGGDTQYF. In nucleotides, the CDR3 is TGTGCCAGCTCACTAGGGACAGGGGGCGATACGCAGTATTTT.